This entry features one T cell receptor beta chain sequence. The sample belongs to a study of blood T cell repertoires in COVID-19. Germline lookup yields CDR1 MNHEY and CDR2 SMNVEV (reference sequence). Trimming took 2 bases from V and 10 from J, leaving 14 bases between them. The CDR3 has 13 residues. Data came from immunoSEQ multiplex PCR; TCRdb stores just in-frame clones and leaves some out. Seen here are under 350,000 clones, roughly 85% observed once, and the top ten hold 3.5% to 4.5%. The chain combines TRBV27 with TRBJ1-1, with a tentative D call TRBD1 (5 bases). Sequencing was done on a sample of PBMCs or T cells enriched from blood (not recorded which). The TCR comes from a middle-aged woman with acute COVID-19. The CDR3 spells CASSLNRIGRAFF. CDR3 nucleotides: TGTGCCAGCAGTTTAAACAGGATTGGTAGAGCTTTCTTT.